This TCR beta chain was sequenced during a study of T-cell reconstitution after alpha-beta-depleted transplantation in children. This clonotype came up many times. Germline V lookup: CDR1 DFQATT, CDR2 SNEGSKA (reference sequence). CDR3 size: 15 residues. The V and J ends lost 2 bases and 4 bases, in that order; junction bases with no gene match: 7. It was with unique molecular identifiers that the TCRbeta library was prepared. TCRdb called the PCR reads again in MiXCR, with one record for every CDR3 protein. The sample lists roughly 590,000 distinct CDR3 sequences; around 16% were seen once. This rearrangement joins TRBV20-1 to TRBJ1-1; TRBD1 matches at 10 bases. The sample was PBMCs from the stem cell graft donor, taken from the stem cell graft. The sequence was obtained from a human donor who donated a stem cell graft to a child with acute myeloid leukemia. The CDR3 region is CSARIWDRGGTEAFF. The CDR3 DNA reads as TGCAGTGCTAGAATCTGGGACAGGGGAGGCACTGAAGCTTTCTTT.